A single sample is the source of the 9 T cell receptor beta chains below, sequenced in a study of T cells in Graves' hyperthyroidism and ophthalmopathy. Amplification yielded TCR beta CDR3 regions, with RNA transcripts as the source. First-round RT-PCR targeting the TCR CDR3 was performed with the HTBI primer set. TCRdb redid the calling of the multiplex PCR reads with MiXCR, one entry per CDR3 protein. There are around 500,000 distinct CDR3 sequences in the sample; around 13% occur only once, and over 11% lies in the top ten. The material sequenced was blood. The receptors were sampled from a middle-aged woman with Graves' hyperthyroidism.

This clonotype has at least ten counts. The rearrangement joins TRBV7-2 to TRBJ2-3, with 13 bases identical to TRBD2. V lost 2 bases, J lost 6 bases, and 5 bases stayed unmatched. Germline CDR1 and CDR2: SGHTA and FQGNSA. CDR3 size: 16 residues. The CDR3: CASSLQLAGGGDTQYF. The CDR3 coding sequence is TGTGCCAGCAGCTTACAACTAGCGGGGGGGGGGGATACGCAGTATTTT.

This clonotype was observed many times. The CDR3 protein is CASSFGAGLTDEPQHF. CDR3 DNA: TGTGCCAGCAGCTTTGGGGCAGGGTTGACGGATGAGCCCCAGCATTTT. The V gene is TRBV7-9, the J gene TRBJ1-5, with TRBD1 as a possible D gene (5 bases). Germline loops: CDR1 SEHNR, CDR2 FQNEAQ (reference sequence). The CDR3 length is 16 residues. Trimming left V 3 bases short and J 8 bases short, with 20 bases between.

This clonotype was seen ten or more times. The rearrangement links TRBV11-1 to TRBJ2-7; D possibly uses TRBD1 or TRBD2 (5 bases each). Germline V lookup: CDR1 SGHAT, CDR2 FQDESV (reference sequence). The length of the CDR3 is 15 residues. Trimming took 5 bases from V and 0 from J, leaving 14 bases between them. This CDR3 reads CASSPRGRFSYEQYF. Here the CDR3 DNA reads TGTGCCAGCAGCCCCCGGGGACGGTTCTCCTACGAGCAGTACTTC.

The chain employs TRBV29-1 and TRBJ1-1; D gene uncertain. CDR1 and CDR2 (germline): SQVTM, ANQGSEA. The CDR3 loop spans 13 amino acids. The V end was cut by 4 bases, the J end by 0 bases, with 9 bases between. The CDR3 loop is CSVASQLNTEAFF. Written as DNA, the CDR3 is TGCAGCGTTGCAAGTCAGCTGAACACTGAAGCTTTCTTT.

There are many counts of this clonotype. The rearrangement links TRBV27 to TRBJ2-1, with D tentatively TRBD2 (5 bases). The CDR3 has 12 amino acids. Germline CDR1 MNHEY, CDR2 SMNVEV (reference sequence). The V gene lost 6 bases and the J gene lost 4 bases, with 7 bases spanning the gap. CDR3: CASRAGYNEQFF. CDR3 DNA sequence: TGTGCCAGCAGGGCGGGTTACAATGAGCAGTTCTTC.

The table lists this clonotype with many counts. J is TRBJ2-2 and V is TRBV28; 8 positions match TRBD1. Trimming took 6 bases from V and 5 from J; bases not matched to a gene: 8. CDR3 length equals 15 residues. Germline values: CDR1 MDHEN, CDR2 SYDVKM. The CDR3 is CASSRDRGGTGELFF. The CDR3 nucleotides are TGTGCCAGCAGCCGCGACAGGGGTGGGACCGGGGAGCTGTTTTTT.

The V gene is TRBV2, the J gene TRBJ2-3; 13 nucleotides match TRBD2. The germline V gene encodes CDR1 SNHLY and CDR2 FYNNEI. J was trimmed by 4 bases and V by 0 bases; bases with no gene match: 4. The CDR3 has 17 residues. The CDR3 coding sequence is TGTGCCAGCAGTGAAGCGGGACTAGCGGGATCCCCAGATACGCAGTATTTT. Amino acids: CASSEAGLAGSPDTQYF. Complete variable domain (other parts from reference TRBV2 and TRBJ2-3): EPEVTQTPSHQVTQMGQEVILRCVPISNHLYFYWYRQILGQKVEFLVSFYNNEISEKSEIFDDQFSVERPDGSNFTLKIRSTKLEDSAMYFCASSEAGLAGSPDTQYFGPGTRLTVL.

The table lists this clonotype with many counts. This chain links TRBV20-1 with TRBJ2-7; the match to TRBD1 covers 9 bases. This CDR3 comprises 15 residues. Germline loops: CDR1 DFQATT, CDR2 SNEGSKA (reference sequence). The V and J ends lost 0 bases and 5 bases, in that order; junction bases with no gene match: 8. The CDR3 loop is CSARDLGTGRNEQYF. The CDR3 DNA follows: TGCAGTGCTAGAGATCTGGGGACAGGGAGGAACGAGCAGTACTTC.

Many counts were recorded for this clonotype. The chain combines TRBV2 with TRBJ2-3; D remains unclear. Per germline, CDR1 SNHLY and CDR2 FYNNEI. The CDR3 loop spans 14 amino acids. Trimming took off 3 bases at V and 0 bases at J, with 7 bases between the two ends. The CDR3 sequence is CASSDTTSTDTQYF. The CDR3 nucleotides are TGTGCCAGCAGTGACACAACTAGCACAGATACGCAGTATTTT.